This T cell receptor (beta chain) was captured in a study of long-term antiretroviral therapy in people with HIV. General study findings and limits: Whereas controls had wider CDR3 length ranges, HIV repertoires had narrower ones. Blood dates from the mid-2000s to the late 2010s, possibly under older ART regimens.

Running of the v3.0 immunoSEQ assay took place at survey level. Sequencing had a target that covered 40,000-50,000 T-cell genomes per sample. TCRdb's copy holds only in-frame clones and misses some; the assay was immunoSEQ multiplex PCR. The sample lists 14,000 or so clones; roughly 82% were seen once. Participants with HIV, all of them, were treated in the United States. For this clone: Antigen specificity is unknown.

V shed 1 base and J shed 7 bases, with 15 bases lying between them. The CDR3 contains 15 residues. Germline values: CDR1 SGHRS, CDR2 YFSETQ. The sequence derives from a woman aged 40 to 50 with HIV. The chain is built from TRBV5-1 and TRBJ2-1; D may correspond to TRBD1 or TRBD2 (5 bases each). Sequencing used unsorted PBMCs, obtained 1.8 years before starting antiretroviral therapy. DNA of the CDR3: TGCGCCAGCAGCTTGTGGGACCGGGATTTGAATGAGCAGTTCTTC. Its translation: CASSLWDRDLNEQFF.